The present T cell receptor beta chain was sequenced within a study of cytomegalovirus exposure and HLA in healthy donors. This CDR3 contains 15 residues. Per the germline V gene, CDR1 is LNHDA and CDR2 is SQIVND (reference sequence). The V end was cut by 5 bases, the J end by 0 bases, with 12 bases between. Researchers ran the PCR with 60 Vbeta and 13 Jbeta primers. TCRdb's table, derived via immunoSEQ multiplex PCR, lists solely in-frame clones and lacks some. The table has about 140,000 clones, 60% to 85% seen once. As concerns this clone: What it binds is not known.

Overall study results and limits: Reportedly, diagnosis of cytomegalovirus status by the classifier showed high specificity and sensitivity.

It was healthy bone marrow donors who served as donors. This sequence was found in a male donor in good health and CMV-seronegative. Sequencing used PBMCs. The chain carries TRBV19 and TRBJ2-3, with D perhaps matching TRBD2 (5 bases). For the CDR3, the DNA is TGTGCCAGTAGTGCCCTAGCTGTTAGCACAGATACGCAGTATTTT. As protein: CASSALAVSTDTQYF.